One sample yielded the 28 T cell receptor beta chains listed below, sequenced in a study of blood T cells in healthy people across ages. Primed by a sample-barcoded 5' primer and a J-beta primer mix, a second PCR proceeded for 7 to 11 cycles. TCRdb re-called the 5' RACE reads through MiXCR, storing one row per CDR3 protein. The sample records 550,000 to 650,000 distinct CDR3 sequences, over 25% being singletons. These data also featured in a second study, about T cells of mothers and their children.

Specimen: blood. The receptors shown here come from a boy younger than 10 in good health.

The gene calls are TRBV20-1 and TRBJ2-7, with 7 nucleotides matching TRBD2. CDR3 length: 15 residues. The J segment lost 0 bases and the V segment lost 1 base, leaving 6 bases of the junction unmatched. Germline loops: CDR1 DFQATT, CDR2 SNEGSKA (reference sequence). This CDR3 reads CSARALARSSYEQYF. CDR3 nucleotides: TGCAGTGCTAGAGCACTAGCGCGTAGCTCCTACGAGCAGTACTTC.

This clonotype was detected a few times. The chain combines TRBV4-3 with TRBJ1-2; TRBD1 might be the D (5 bases). CDR1 and CDR2 from the germline V gene are LGHNA and YSLEER. The CDR3 is 16 amino acids. Deletions cut 1 base from V and 4 bases from J, with 16 bases between. In DNA, the CDR3 is TGCGCCAGCAGCCAAGCGGGGCCCCGGGTTGGCTATGGCTACACCTTC. It specifies CASSQAGPRVGYGYTF.

The J gene is TRBJ2-7, the V gene TRBV5-6; a weak D match, TRBD1 (6 bases). The J call is uncertain, as TRBJ2-1 better fits the DNA end. This CDR3 has 13 residues. In germline, CDR1 is SGHDT, CDR2 YYEEEE. CDR3 sequence: CASSSGTPYEQFF. CDR3 nucleotides: TGTGCCAGCAGCTCTGGGACACCCTATGAGCAGTTCTTC.

The J gene is TRBJ2-3, the V gene TRBV7-8; D not resolved. The CDR3 consists of 14 residues. Trimming cost V 5 bases and J 1 base, with 10 bases left between them. Germline lookup yields CDR1 SGHVS and CDR2 FQNEAQ. In DNA, the CDR3 is TGTGCCAGCAGCATGTTTAGAGGCACAGATACGCAGTATTTT. The encoded protein is CASSMFRGTDTQYF. Full variable domain (outside the CDR3, taken from reference TRBV7-8 and TRBJ2-3): GAGVSQSPRYKVAKRGQDVALRCDPISGHVSLFWYQQALGQGPEFLTYFQNEAQLDKSGLPSDRFFAERPEGSVSTLKIQRTQQEDSAVYLCASSMFRGTDTQYFGPGTRLTVL.

The chain links TRBV27 to TRBJ2-4, with no clear D. Germline CDR1 and CDR2: MNHEY and SMNVEV (reference sequence). The CDR3 loop spans 16 amino acids. Between the trimmed V and J ends, which lost 5 bases and 0 bases, there was a span of 14 bases. CDR3 in amino acids: CASSTLQTVAKNIQYF. The DNA for the CDR3 is TGTGCCAGCAGTACCTTACAGACTGTAGCCAAAAACATTCAGTACTTC.

This clonotype was counted ten times or more. The V gene is TRBV3-1, the J gene TRBJ1-5; possible D gene TRBD1, 5 bases. V lost 2 bases and J 6 bases, leaving 11 bases between the germline ends. Looked up from germline, CDR1 is LGHDT and CDR2 is YNNKEL (reference sequence). This CDR3 is 14 amino acids long. CDR3: CASSQRAGLQPQHF. CDR3 sequence (DNA): TGTGCCAGCAGCCAAAGGGCAGGGCTTCAGCCCCAGCATTTT.

This clonotype was seen just once. The V and J genes are TRBV7-2 and TRBJ2-7; no definite D call. This CDR3 comprises 14 residues. Trimming stripped 2 bases from V and 6 bases from J, with 14 bases between. CDR1 and CDR2 from the germline V gene are SGHTA and FQGNSA. CDR3 coding DNA: TGTGCCAGCAGCTTAAATGGCCTTTTTCTCGAGCAGTACTTC. As protein: CASSLNGLFLEQYF.

This clonotype has only a few counts. The chain links TRBV12-3 or TRBV12-4 to TRBJ2-1; 10 positions match TRBD1. This CDR3 region has 15 residues. The V gene end was trimmed by 1 base and the J gene end by 8 bases; junction bases not matched to a gene: 5. Here the CDR3 reads CASSLGTGGVDEQFF. The DNA for the CDR3 is TGTGCCAGCAGTTTAGGGACAGGGGGGGTTGATGAGCAGTTCTTC.

At least ten counts were recorded for this clonotype. V gene TRBV7-9 combines with J gene TRBJ2-5; the D is unclear. Germline lookup yields CDR1 SEHNR and CDR2 FQNEAQ (reference sequence). There are 13 residues in the CDR3. V lost 2 bases and J lost 5, with 9 bases in between. The CDR3 is CASSLRPRETQYF. Written as DNA, the CDR3 is TGTGCCAGCAGCTTAAGGCCCCGCGAGACCCAGTACTTC.

This clonotype came up many times. The rearrangement joins TRBV5-1 to TRBJ2-4; D unresolved. Germline values: CDR1 SGHRS, CDR2 YFSETQ. The CDR3 is 16 residues long. V shed 0 bases and J shed 3 bases, with 13 bases lying between them. The CDR3 nucleotides are TGCGCCAGCAGCTTGGATGGGGTTGCTATCAAAAACATTCAGTACTTC. Its protein is CASSLDGVAIKNIQYF.

This chain links TRBV5-1 with TRBJ1-1; D is perhaps TRBD1 (5 bases). Looked up from germline, CDR1 is SGHRS and CDR2 is YFSETQ. V lost 3 bases and J lost 4, with 19 bases in between. The CDR3 runs to 16 residues. For the CDR3, the DNA is TGCGCCAGCAGCTCGGGGTTTTTTATGGGGGGCACTGAAGCTTTCTTT. This codes for CASSSGFFMGGTEAFF.

The rearrangement uses TRBV9 and TRBJ1-5, with TRBD1 matching over 8 bases. Germline assignment: CDR1 SGDLS and CDR2 YYNGEE. J gave up 7 bases and V 3 bases, and 6 bases lay outside the gene matches. This CDR3 is built from 14 residues. The CDR3 DNA sequence: TGTGCCAGCAGCGCGTCAGGGGGCCGCCAGCCCCAGCATTTT. Translated: CASSASGGRQPQHF.

The rearrangement links TRBV3-1 to TRBJ1-2; D remains ambiguous. The V end was cut by 1 base, the J end by 3 bases, with 9 bases between. This CDR3 has 14 residues. In germline, CDR1 is LGHDT, CDR2 YNNKEL (reference sequence). CDR3: CASSQVDMDYGYTF. CDR3 in DNA: TGTGCCAGCAGCCAAGTAGACATGGACTATGGCTACACCTTC.

This clonotype showed up just a few times. This chain joins TRBV12-5 and TRBJ2-5; D gene ambiguous. This CDR3 has 11 amino acids. The ends were cut back, 3 bases at V and 5 bases at J, with 4 bases in the middle. The V gene's germline CDR1 is LGHNT and CDR2 FRNRAP. The DNA for the CDR3 is TGTGCTAGTGGTTTCGATGAGACCCAGTACTTC. Amino acid sequence: CASGFDETQYF.

The chain joins TRBV29-1 to TRBJ2-7; possibly TRBD2 for D (5 bases). Per the germline V gene, CDR1 is SQVTM and CDR2 is ANQGSEA. V lost 7 bases and J lost 2, with 15 bases in between. The CDR3 covers 13 residues. CDR3 sequence: CSALSPGTYEQYF. The CDR3 DNA is TGCAGCGCTTTAAGTCCGGGAACCTACGAGCAGTACTTC.

With respect to this clonotype: The junction departs from germline at one end; a sequencing error may be responsible. The chain recombines TRBV2 with TRBJ2-5; possible D gene TRBD2, 5 bases. The better agreement between TRBJ2-7 and the DNA end casts doubt on the J call. CDR1 is SNHLY and CDR2 is FYNNEI in the germline V gene. The CDR3 loop spans 13 amino acids. CDR3 amino acids: CASSQAPEGEQYF. In nucleotides, the CDR3 is TGTGCCAGCAGTCAAGCCCCTGAGGGCGAGCAGTACTTC.

The J gene is TRBJ1-4, the V gene TRBV3-1; D ambiguous. Germline CDR1 is LGHDT and CDR2 is YNNKEL (reference sequence). V lost 8 bases and J 4 bases, leaving 14 bases between the germline ends. The CDR3 is made up of 14 amino acids. CDR3 coding DNA: TGTGCCAGCGGCGAACCACCCCTTAATGAAAAACTGTTTTTT. This codes for CASGEPPLNEKLFF. Using reference TRBV3-1 and TRBJ1-4 for the parts outside the CDR3, the full variable domain is DTAVSQTPKYLVTQMGNDKSIKCEQNLGHDTMYWYKQDSKKFLKIMFSYNNKELIINETVPNRFSPKSPDKAHLNLHINSLELGDSAVYFCASGEPPLNEKLFFGSGTQLSVL.

The J gene is TRBJ2-1, the V gene TRBV5-1, with TRBD2 identical over 10 bases. Germline-derived CDR1 and CDR2 are SGHRS and YFSETQ. The CDR3 is made up of 15 amino acids. Trimming took 0 bases from V and 5 from J; bases not matched to a gene: 2. The DNA of the CDR3 is TGCGCCAGCAGCTTGGGAGGGACTAGCGACAATGAGCAGTTCTTC. Protein product: CASSLGGTSDNEQFF.

This chain links TRBV27 with TRBJ1-5; 8 bases line up with TRBD1. Germline-derived CDR1 and CDR2 are MNHEY and SMNVEV (reference sequence). The CDR3 contains 16 residues. With 0 bases clipped from V and 5 bases from J, the junction kept 6 bases outside the gene matches. CDR3 nucleotides: TGTGCCAGCAGTTTATCGTTCCAGGGGGCCGATCAGCCCCAGCATTTT. Protein sequence: CASSLSFQGADQPQHF.

This clonotype was detected a few times. V usage is TRBV6-1 and J usage is TRBJ2-5; D call uncertain. The tail of the sequence fits TRBJ2-1 better, so the J call may be wrong. Germline CDR1 reads MNHNS; CDR2 reads SASEGT. The CDR3 consists of 14 residues. For the CDR3, the DNA is TGTGCCAGCAGTGCGCTCGAGACCTACAATGAGCAGTTCTTC. Protein product: CASSALETYNEQFF.

The sample holds a few counts of this clonotype. CDR3 residues: CASSLKIRGWTEAFF. The CDR3 region has the DNA TGTGCCAGCAGCTTAAAAATCAGAGGGTGGACTGAAGCTTTCTTT. The J gene is TRBJ1-1, the V gene TRBV7-2; D is uncertain. Germline CDR1 SGHTA, CDR2 FQGNSA. The CDR3 is 15 amino acids. The V end was cut by 2 bases, the J end by 5 bases, with 15 bases between. Drawing the rest from reference TRBV7-2 and TRBJ1-1, the complete variable domain is GAGVSQSPSNKVTEKGKDVELRCDPISGHTALYWYRQSLGQGLEFLIYFQGNSAPDKSGLPSDRFSAERTGGSVSTLTIQRTQQEDSAVYLCASSLKIRGWTEAFFGQGTRLTVV.

This clonotype was seen many times. The chain carries TRBV12-3 or TRBV12-4 and TRBJ1-5, with 7 bases identical to TRBD1. V was pared by 3 bases and J by 7 bases, with 3 bases of the junction left unmatched. The CDR3 runs 13 residues. The CDR3 region is CASSFGTAQPQHF. For the CDR3, the DNA is TGTGCCAGCAGTTTTGGGACAGCCCAGCCCCAGCATTTT.

V gene TRBV24-1 combines with J gene TRBJ1-4, with D perhaps matching TRBD1 (5 bases). The CDR3 has 15 amino acids. V lost 1 base and J 7 bases, leaving 12 bases between the germline ends. Germline V lookup: CDR1 KGHDR, CDR2 SFDVKD. The chain's CDR3 is CATSDFPGLSEKLFF. The CDR3 bases are TGTGCCACCAGTGATTTCCCAGGGTTGAGTGAAAAACTGTTTTTT.

The CDR3 loop reads CASSPAPQGGSNEQFF. The CDR3, as DNA: TGTGCCAGCAGCCCCGCCCCGCAGGGGGGGAGTAATGAGCAGTTCTTC. The chain recombines TRBV11-2 with TRBJ2-5; D possibly matches TRBD1 or TRBD2 (7 bases each). The J call may be wrong; the DNA end is better matched by TRBJ2-1. This CDR3 contains 16 residues. Germline V gene lookup returns CDR1 SGHAT and CDR2 FQNNGV.

This chain links TRBV5-1 with TRBJ2-1; 8 nucleotides agree with TRBD2. The germline V gene encodes CDR1 SGHRS and CDR2 YFSETQ. The CDR3 is 16 residues long. V lost 0 bases to trimming and J lost 7 bases; unmatched junction nucleotides: 9. The CDR3 DNA reads as TGCGCCAGCAGCTTGGACGCGGGGGGCGGAATGAATGAGCAGTTCTTC. Translation: CASSLDAGGGMNEQFF.

This clonotype was counted only a few times. The chain links TRBV6-1 to TRBJ2-2; 13 bases are shared with TRBD2. V gave up 5 bases and J gave up 6 bases; unmatched junction bases: 6. This CDR3 has 16 amino acids. Per the germline V gene, CDR1 is MNHNS and CDR2 is SASEGT. The DNA for the CDR3 is TGTGCCAGCAGTCTCAGGACTAGCGGGGGTCCCGGGGAGCTGTTTTTT. This translates into CASSLRTSGGPGELFF.

The J gene is TRBJ2-7, the V gene TRBV15, with TRBD2 identical over 9 bases. The germline V gene has CDR1 LNHNV and CDR2 YYDKDF (reference sequence). The CDR3 consists of 18 residues. Germline trimming cut 0 bases from V and 5 bases from J; bases unmatched to any gene: 14. The CDR3 DNA sequence: TGTGCCACCAGCAGAGATTTGGCTAGCGGGGATTTCGAAGACGAGCAGTACTTC. The encoded protein is CATSRDLASGDFEDEQYF.

The rearrangement links TRBV14 to TRBJ2-4; 9 nucleotides line up with TRBD1. This CDR3 is 15 amino acids long. Germline CDR1 is SGHDN and CDR2 is FVKESK. Trimming cost V 3 bases and J 5 bases; bases outside gene matches: 5. DNA for the CDR3: TGTGCCAGCAGCCACTCCAGGACAGGGGAAAACATTCAGTACTTC. Translated, it gives CASSHSRTGENIQYF. Based on the CDR3 plus reference TRBV14 and TRBJ2-4, the full variable domain is EAGVTQFPSHSVIEKGQTVTLRCDPISGHDNLYWYRRVMGKEIKFLLHFVKESKQDESGMPNNRFLAERTGGTYSTLKVQPAELEDSGVYFCASSHSRTGENIQYFGAGTRLSVL.